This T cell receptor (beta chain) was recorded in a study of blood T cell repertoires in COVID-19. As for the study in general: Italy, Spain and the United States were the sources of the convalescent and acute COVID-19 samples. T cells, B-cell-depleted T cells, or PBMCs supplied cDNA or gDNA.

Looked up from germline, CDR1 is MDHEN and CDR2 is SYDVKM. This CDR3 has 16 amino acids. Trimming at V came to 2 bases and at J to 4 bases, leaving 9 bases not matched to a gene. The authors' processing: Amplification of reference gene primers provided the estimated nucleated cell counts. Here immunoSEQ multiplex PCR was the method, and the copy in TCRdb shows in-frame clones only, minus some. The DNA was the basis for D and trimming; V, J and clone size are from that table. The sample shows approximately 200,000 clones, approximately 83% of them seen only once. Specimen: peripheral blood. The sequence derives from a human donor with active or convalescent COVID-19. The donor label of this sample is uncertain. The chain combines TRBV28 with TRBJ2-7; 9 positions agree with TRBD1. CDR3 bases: TGTGCCAGCAGTTTACCCCGTCGAGACAGGGGGTACGAGCAGTACTTC. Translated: CASSLPRRDRGYEQYF.